This TCR beta chain derives from a study of identifying expanded T cells in peripheral blood. Sequenced by immunoSEQ multiplex PCR; TCRdb stores in-frame clones only, minus some. The sample includes 90,000 to 95,000 clones, 88% of them seen just once. Germline V gene data show CDR1 as SGDLS and CDR2 as YYNGEE. The V end was cut by 3 bases, the J end by 7 bases, with 26 bases between. The CDR3 covers 17 residues. Study-level findings and limits: Over two and four weeks, about 17 and 20 clones changed, versus more than 1 between replicates.

Details on this clone: Its antigen is not identified.

During the collection period, no donor immune events like infections were recorded. What was sequenced was blood. This receptor was identified in a person aged 18 to 75 in good health. The V gene is TRBV9, the J gene TRBJ2-7, with D maybe TRBD2 (7 bases). The CDR3 loop is CASSEGGGFRILGEQYF. In DNA form, the CDR3 reads TGTGCCAGCAGCGAGGGGGGAGGGTTTAGGATCCTCGGGGAGCAGTACTTC.